Listed here are 31 T cell receptor beta chains from one sample, sequenced in a study of cytomegalovirus exposure and HLA in healthy donors. TCRdb's copy holds only in-frame clones and misses some; the assay was immunoSEQ multiplex PCR. The sample yields tens of thousands of clones, approximately 94% seen once. Sequenced: PBMCs. These receptors originate from a man aged 18 to 30 in good health and CMV-seropositive.

This clone was seen just once. CDR3 residues: CASSHLDSGISYNEQFF. The CDR3 region has the DNA TGTGCCAGCAGCCATCTCGATAGCGGGATCTCCTACAATGAGCAGTTCTTC. This chain connects TRBV4-2 to TRBJ2-1; 8 positions agree with TRBD2. The V segment lost 3 bases and the J segment 0 bases; nucleotides outside the gene matches: 7. CDR1 is LGHNA and CDR2 is YNFKEQ in the germline V gene. The length of the CDR3 is 17 residues.

V and J are TRBV29-1 and TRBJ1-6; 7 nucleotides align to TRBD1. The CDR3 consists of 14 residues. Per germline, CDR1 SQVTM and CDR2 ANQGSEA. With 6 bases clipped from V and 3 bases from J, the junction kept 5 bases outside the gene matches. In nucleotides, the CDR3 is TGCAGCGTCCCCGGGACAGACTATAATTCACCCCTCCACTTT. Protein product: CSVPGTDYNSPLHF.

The chain links TRBV6-1 to TRBJ2-7; a possible D gene is TRBD1 (6 bases). CDR1 MNHNS and CDR2 SASEGT come from the germline V gene. The CDR3 length is 15 residues. V shed 1 base and J shed 2 bases, with 12 bases lying between them. This CDR3 is CASSEVQDSTYEQYF. CDR3 bases: TGTGCCAGCAGTGAAGTTCAGGACAGTACCTACGAGCAGTACTTC.

CDR3 residues: CAWSVGQINEKLFF. The CDR3 DNA is TGTGCCTGGAGTGTGGGGCAGATTAATGAAAAACTGTTTTTT. V is TRBV30 and J is TRBJ1-4; D may be TRBD1 (5 bases). Germline CDR1 and CDR2: GTSNPN and SVGIG (reference sequence). The CDR3 contains 14 residues. The germline V and J ends were trimmed by 0 bases and 4 bases, with 9 bases remaining between them.

This chain uses TRBV7-6 with TRBJ2-3; D is possibly TRBD1 (6 bases). This CDR3 is built from 14 residues. V gave up 2 bases and J gave up 3 bases, with 9 bases separating them. Germline CDR1 is SGHVS and CDR2 is FNYEAQ. Here the CDR3 reads CASSLRTATDTQYF. CDR3 coding DNA: TGTGCCAGCAGCTTACGGACAGCTACAGATACGCAGTATTTT.

The chain recombines TRBV7-2 with TRBJ2-5; no reliable D call. V lost 4 bases, J lost 4 bases, and 7 bases lay in between. Germline loops: CDR1 SGHTA, CDR2 FQGNSA. The length of the CDR3 is 12 residues. The CDR3 nucleotides are TGTGCCAGCAGCTCGAACAGAGAGACCCAGTACTTC. Amino acids: CASSSNRETQYF.

The rearrangement uses TRBV15 and TRBJ1-2, with D uncertain. Trimming stripped 0 bases from V and 4 bases from J, with 12 bases between. In germline, CDR1 is LNHNV, CDR2 YYDKDF (reference sequence). The CDR3 length is 15 residues. CDR3 region: CATSRDETRFYGYTF. The CDR3 bases are TGTGCCACCAGCAGAGATGAAACACGTTTCTATGGCTACACCTTC.

The chain is built from TRBV7-9 and TRBJ1-5, with 9 nucleotides matching TRBD1. The CDR3 has 15 amino acids. Germline values: CDR1 SEHNR, CDR2 FQNEAQ (reference sequence). V lost 1 base to trimming and J lost 5 bases; unmatched junction nucleotides: 3. The CDR3 loop is CASSLGGQGHQPQHF. CDR3 DNA: TGTGCCAGCAGCTTAGGGGGACAGGGTCATCAGCCCCAGCATTTT.

The J gene is TRBJ1-2, the V gene TRBV28, with a possible D match to TRBD1 (5 bases). This CDR3 has 15 amino acids. V was pared by 7 bases and J by 2 bases, with 17 bases between. Germline CDR1 is MDHEN and CDR2 is SYDVKM. CDR3 nucleotide sequence: TGTGCCAGCATATCAGGGTACGGCCACAACTATGGCTACACCTTC. This sequence encodes CASISGYGHNYGYTF.

This chain connects TRBV10-3 to TRBJ2-3; possibly TRBD1 for D (5 bases). V lost 6 bases to trimming and J lost 2 bases, with 9 bases between them. Germline V gene sequence: CDR1 ENHRY, CDR2 SYGVKD. The CDR3 is 13 amino acids. The CDR3 nucleotides are TGTGCCATCAGGACGACAGACACAGATACGCAGTATTTT. Its protein is CAIRTTDTDTQYF.

This clone was found once. The chain uses TRBV29-1 and TRBJ1-1; tentatively, D is TRBD1 (6 bases). V lost 7 bases, J lost 1 base, and 13 bases lay in between. CDR3 length: 13 amino acids. Germline loops: CDR1 SQVTM, CDR2 ANQGSEA. The CDR3 protein is CSAVDRSNTEAFF. DNA of the CDR3: TGCAGCGCCGTGGACAGATCGAACACTGAAGCTTTCTTT.

The chain links TRBV7-9 to TRBJ2-3; 8 bases fit TRBD2. Per the germline V gene, CDR1 is SEHNR and CDR2 is FQNEAQ (reference sequence). This CDR3 is built from 14 residues. V lost 5 bases to trimming and J lost 3 bases; unmatched junction nucleotides: 4. The CDR3 region has the DNA TGTGCCAGCAGCACTTTAGCGGGGACAGATACGCAGTATTTT. The encoded protein is CASSTLAGTDTQYF.

The V gene is TRBV5-1, the J gene TRBJ2-5; the match to TRBD1 covers 9 bases. Germline CDR1 reads SGHRS; CDR2 reads YFSETQ. V gave up 0 bases and J gave up 5 bases; unmatched junction bases: 5. This CDR3 is 15 amino acids long. CDR3: CASSLGGQGYETQYF. The DNA for the CDR3 is TGCGCCAGCAGCTTGGGAGGACAGGGGTACGAGACCCAGTACTTC.

The V and J genes are TRBV7-9 and TRBJ2-5; D is perhaps TRBD1 (6 bases). The germline V gene encodes CDR1 SEHNR and CDR2 FQNEAQ (reference sequence). This CDR3 comprises 14 residues. Trimming shortened V by 6 bases and J by 5 bases, and 16 bases separated the two germline ends. The CDR3 DNA reads TGTGCCAGCAGATCCTCCGCAGGGGCCGAGACCCAGTACTTC. Translating it yields CASRSSAGAETQYF. Full variable domain (outside the CDR3, taken from reference TRBV7-9 and TRBJ2-5): DTGVSQNPRHKITKRGQNVTFRCDPISEHNRLYWYRQTLGQGPEFLTYFQNEAQLEKSRLLSDRFSAERPKGSFSTLEIQRTEQGDSAMYLCASRSSAGAETQYFGPGTRLLVL.

V and J are TRBV29-1 and TRBJ2-3, with 10 bases lining up with TRBD1. The V and J ends lost 5 bases and 13 bases, in that order; junction bases with no gene match: 9. The CDR3 is 12 amino acids. Germline CDR1 reads SQVTM; CDR2 reads ANQGSEA. The DNA of the CDR3 is TGCAGCGTTCAGGGACAGGGGCGGGTGAAGTATTTT. Its translation: CSVQGQGRVKYF.

J is TRBJ2-5 and V is TRBV28; possible D gene TRBD2, 5 bases. V lost 5 bases and J 0 bases, leaving 22 bases between the germline ends. The CDR3 runs 18 residues. Germline V gives CDR1 MDHEN, CDR2 SYDVKM. As DNA, the CDR3 is TGTGCCAGCAGTCCGCCCGGGGAGTCCATAACAAACCAAGAGACCCAGTACTTC. As protein: CASSPPGESITNQETQYF.

The table lists this clone with a count of one. The chain couples TRBV7-9 to TRBJ2-7, with 7 bases fitting TRBD1. The CDR3 spans 14 residues. The ends lost 5 bases at V and 2 bases at J; junction bases unmatched: 6. Germline V gives CDR1 SEHNR, CDR2 FQNEAQ (reference sequence). In DNA, the CDR3 is TGTGCCAGCAGCAAATTGGGGACAGCCTACGAGCAGTACTTC. Translating it yields CASSKLGTAYEQYF.

The chain joins TRBV7-2 to TRBJ2-7; D is unclear. Germline V lookup: CDR1 SGHTA, CDR2 FQGNSA. This CDR3 spans 14 amino acids. The ends were cut back, 2 bases at V and 1 base at J, with 9 bases in the middle. CDR3 in DNA: TGTGCCAGCAGCTTAAGCGTCGGATCCTACGAGCAGTACTTC. It specifies CASSLSVGSYEQYF.

The V gene is TRBV27, the J gene TRBJ2-7; TRBD1 agrees at 9 bases. Trimming removed 10 bases from V and 5 bases from J; junction bases left unmatched: 15. The CDR3 covers 15 residues. Germline V gives CDR1 MNHEY, CDR2 SMNVEV (reference sequence). The CDR3 nucleotides are TGTGCCACCGCCCCCTGGGACAGGGAAATGGACGAGCAGTACTTC. Its protein product is CATAPWDREMDEQYF.

The chain uses TRBV18 and TRBJ1-5; tentatively, D is TRBD1 (5 bases). V dropped 2 bases and J dropped 7 bases, with 15 bases sitting between them. This CDR3 has 15 amino acids. The V gene's germline CDR1 is KGHSH and CDR2 LQKENI. The DNA of the CDR3 is TGTGCCAGCTCACCAGCCGGCCAGGGAAGCCAGCCCCAGCATTTT. Protein sequence: CASSPAGQGSQPQHF.

The J gene is TRBJ2-7, the V gene TRBV11-3, with D uncertain. CDR3 length: 13 amino acids. V was trimmed by 3 bases and J by 0 bases, leaving 6 bases between them. The germline V gene encodes CDR1 SGHNT and CDR2 YENEEA. The CDR3 loop is CASSFSGSYEQYF. The DNA of the CDR3 is TGTGCCAGCAGCTTCTCCGGCTCCTACGAGCAGTACTTC.

The chain employs TRBV7-2 and TRBJ2-5, with 7 bases matching TRBD1. With 5 bases clipped from V and 2 bases from J, the junction kept 5 bases outside the gene matches. The CDR3 has 14 amino acids. The germline CDR1 and CDR2 sequences are SGHTA and FQGNSA. The CDR3 region is CASSRRQGQETQYF. CDR3 DNA sequence: TGTGCCAGCAGCCGTAGACAGGGACAAGAGACCCAGTACTTC.

The gene calls are TRBV4-1 and TRBJ1-1; TRBD1 agrees at 8 bases. CDR1 and CDR2 from the germline V gene are MGHRA and YSYEKL. V gave up 6 bases and J gave up 6 bases; unmatched junction bases: 9. The CDR3 loop spans 14 amino acids. This CDR3 reads CASRFGQGKPEAFF. CDR3 DNA: TGCGCCAGCAGATTTGGACAGGGTAAGCCTGAAGCTTTCTTT.

The chain links TRBV29-1 to TRBJ1-1, with 8 bases aligning to TRBD1. The germline V gene encodes CDR1 SQVTM and CDR2 ANQGSEA. This CDR3 spans 14 amino acids. Trimming at V came to 7 bases and at J to 4 bases, leaving 11 bases not matched to a gene. The CDR3 here is CSAETGDDGTEAFF. The CDR3 DNA reads as TGCAGCGCCGAGACAGGGGACGACGGCACTGAAGCTTTCTTT.

The V and J genes are TRBV4-1 and TRBJ1-3, with 11 positions matching TRBD1. Losses at the gene ends were 1 base for V and 2 bases for J; bases not matched to a gene: 4. In germline, CDR1 is MGHRA, CDR2 YSYEKL. The CDR3 is 17 residues long. The CDR3 loop is CASSQGWGQGAGNTIYF. The CDR3 nucleotides are TGCGCCAGCAGCCAAGGGTGGGGACAGGGGGCTGGAAACACCATATATTTT.

This chain links TRBV18 with TRBJ2-7; 9 bases are shared with TRBD1. V lost 3 bases and J lost 4; bases outside the gene matches: 10. The CDR3 is 16 amino acids. Germline V CDR1 and CDR2: KGHSH, LQKENI. CDR3: CASSPSLGTGPYEQYF. CDR3 nucleotide sequence: TGTGCCAGCTCACCGAGTCTTGGGACAGGGCCTTACGAGCAGTACTTC.

V usage is TRBV18 and J usage is TRBJ2-5, with unresolved D. Trimming stripped 0 bases from V and 4 bases from J, with 9 bases between. Germline values: CDR1 KGHSH, CDR2 LQKENI. CDR3 length: 14 residues. The CDR3 here is CASSPPGVRETQYF. The DNA for the CDR3 is TGTGCCAGCTCACCACCGGGCGTGCGAGAGACCCAGTACTTC.

This chain joins TRBV29-1 and TRBJ1-1, with a tentative D call TRBD1 (5 bases). The germline V and J ends were trimmed by 6 bases and 1 base, with 6 bases remaining between them. CDR1 and CDR2 (germline): SQVTM, ANQGSEA. The CDR3 loop spans 11 amino acids. The CDR3 bases are TGCAGCGTAACAGGGAACACTGAAGCTTTCTTT. This codes for CSVTGNTEAFF.

This chain's CDR3 is CASSVAGLAGHYTYNEQFF. The DNA of the CDR3 is TGTGCCAGCAGCGTAGCTGGACTAGCGGGACATTATACCTACAATGAGCAGTTCTTC. This rearrangement joins TRBV9 to TRBJ2-1, with 12 bases identical to TRBD2. Germline trimming cut 0 bases from V and 2 bases from J; bases unmatched to any gene: 9. This CDR3 comprises 19 residues. CDR1 is SGDLS, CDR2 YYNGEE, per germline.

This clone was seen just once. V and J are TRBV7-3 and TRBJ2-5; 10 bases align to TRBD1. J gave up 5 bases and V 5 bases, and 14 bases lay outside the gene matches. The CDR3 totals 17 residues. CDR1 and CDR2 from the germline V gene are SGHTA and FQGTGA. Here the CDR3 DNA reads TGTGCCAGCAGCCCAACACAGCGACAGGGGGCTCGGGAGACCCAGTACTTC. Translating gives CASSPTQRQGARETQYF.

The V gene is TRBV7-8, the J gene TRBJ2-7; the match to TRBD2 covers 10 bases. This CDR3 spans 18 amino acids. CDR1 is SGHVS, CDR2 FQNEAQ, per germline. The V gene end was trimmed by 1 base and the J gene end by 3 bases; junction bases not matched to a gene: 12. CDR3 nucleotide sequence: TGTGCCAGCAGCTTAGTAGTCCAGCGGGGGGGAACGGACTACGAGCAGTACTTC. It encodes CASSLVVQRGGTDYEQYF.